These T cell receptor beta chains were read from a single sample in a study of cytomegalovirus exposure and HLA in healthy donors. Produced via immunoSEQ multiplex PCR; TCRdb's table is partial and in-frame only. This table holds 150,000 to 200,000 clones, 85% to 90% found once. The specimen was PBMCs. The receptor source for this set is a woman aged 25 to 39 in good health and CMV-seronegative. CDR3s include the opening cysteine and the closing phenylalanine or tryptophan. Fields, in order: V gene, clone size, D gene, J gene, CDR3 DNA, CDR3 protein. The D gene is left open where the match is weak. Some rows mark clone size as missing; the rest say once, few, many or name a class of expanded clone.

>TRBV7-8|.|.|TRBJ2-1
TGTGCCAGCAGCTTAGGCGAGAGCTCCTACAATGAGCAGTTCTTC
CASSLGESSYNEQFF
>TRBV15|.|TRBD1|TRBJ2-5
TGTGCCACCAGCAGAGAGGACAGGGATTTGGAGACCCAGTACTTC
CATSREDRDLETQYF
>TRBV9|.|.|TRBJ2-3
TGTGCCAGCAGCGTAGGTGGGGTGGCAGATACGCAGTATTTT
CASSVGGVADTQYF
>TRBV19|.|.|TRBJ2-7
TGTGCCAGTAGTATAGAAACATCCGAGCAGTACTTC
CASSIETSEQYF
>TRBV6-5|few|.|TRBJ2-3
TGTGCCAGCAGTTACGCCGGAGTAAATACGCAGTATTTT
CASSYAGVNTQYF
>TRBV4-3|.|TRBD1|TRBJ1-4
TGCGCCAGCAGCCTCGGGACAGGAAAACTGTTTTTT
CASSLGTGKLFF
>TRBV27|.|.|TRBJ1-2
TGTGCCAGCAGTTATTCGGACAGCTTCTATGGCTACACCTTC
CASSYSDSFYGYTF
>TRBV11-3|.|TRBD1|TRBJ2-7
TGTGCCAGCAGCTTAGCCGCGGACAGGGCCCCTGGAAGGCGCGAGCAGTACTTC
CASSLAADRAPGRREQYF
>TRBV29-1|.|.|TRBJ1-2
TGCAGCGTGGACTCCTCCTATGGCTACACCTTC
CSVDSSYGYTF
>TRBV9|.|TRBD2|TRBJ2-1
TGTGCCAGCAGCGTTGATCCAGCGGGATACAATGAGCAGTTCTTC
CASSVDPAGYNEQFF
>TRBV5-6|.|TRBD1|TRBJ1-1
TGTGCCAGCAGCTTGGTTCAGGGGGTGGGCACTGAAGCTTTCTTT
CASSLVQGVGTEAFF
>TRBV6-6|.|TRBD1|TRBJ1-2
TGTGCCAGCACCCCCTACAGGGGTTCGTTGGGCTACACCTTC
CASTPYRGSLGYTF
>TRBV6-5|.|.|TRBJ2-3
TGTGCCAGCAAAGGGTTTAGCACAGATACGCAGTATTTT
CASKGFSTDTQYF
>TRBV15|.|.|TRBJ1-4
TGTGCCACCAGCAGGAGGGTGGGCCCGGAAAAACTGTTTTTT
CATSRRVGPEKLFF
>TRBV18|.|.|TRBJ2-1
TGTGCCAGCTCACCTAAGGGGTATGATGAGCAGTTCTTC
CASSPKGYDEQFF
>TRBV7-6|.|TRBD2|TRBJ2-7
TGTGCCAGCAGCGAACTGGGACTAGCCCACGAGCAGTACTTC
CASSELGLAHEQYF
>TRBV10-3|.|TRBD2|TRBJ2-1
TGTGCCATCAGGCCGGGACTAGCGGTGTCCGCACACAATGAGCAGTTCTTC
CAIRPGLAVSAHNEQFF
>TRBV16|.|.|TRBJ2-5
TGTGCCAGCAGCGGCGGAGGGGGGGAGACCCAGTACTTC
CASSGGGGETQYF
>TRBV7-2|.|.|TRBJ2-1
TGTGCCAGCAGCACTCGACTAGTCAATGAGCAGTTCTTC
CASSTRLVNEQFF
>TRBV5-1|.|.|TRBJ2-5
TGCGCCAGCAGCTTGGGGTCTGCGGGAAAAGAGACCCAGTACTTC
CASSLGSAGKETQYF
>TRBV4-3|.|TRBD1|TRBJ2-1
TGCGCCAGCAGCCTCATACAGGGGACCTACAATGAGCAGTTCTTC
CASSLIQGTYNEQFF
>TRBV29-1|.|TRBD2|TRBJ2-1
TGCAGCGTTGGGGCGGGGGGACTATACAATGAGCAGTTCTTC
CSVGAGGLYNEQFF
>TRBV11-2|.|TRBD1|TRBJ2-3
TGTGCCAGCAGCCGAGACTGGACAGGGATAGATACGCAGTATTTT
CASSRDWTGIDTQYF
>TRBV7-9|.|TRBD2|TRBJ2-2
TGTGCCAGCAGCTTGGAGCGGGAGACCGGGGAGCTGTTTTTT
CASSLERETGELFF
>TRBV28|.|TRBD2|TRBJ2-7
TGTGCCAGCAGTTTCACTAGCGGGTACGAGGGGCAGTACTTC
CASSFTSGYEGQYF
>TRBV5-1|once|TRBD2|TRBJ2-7
TGCGCCAGCAGCTTGTCTCCCATAGCGGGAGAAGCCTACGAGCAGTACTTC
CASSLSPIAGEAYEQYF
>TRBV6-5|.|.|TRBJ1-1
TGTGCCAGCAGCCCCCCCGGTCGGGAAGCTTTCTTT
CASSPPGREAFF
>TRBV5-3|.|.|TRBJ2-7
TGTGCCAGAAGCAGTAGGCAGCCCGAGCGGGCTCCCCACTACGAGCAGTACTTC
CARSSRQPERAPHYEQYF
>TRBV2|.|TRBD2|TRBJ2-2
TGTGCCAGCAGTGGACTAGCTTCCGGGGAGCTGTTTTTT
CASSGLASGELFF
>TRBV19|few|.|TRBJ2-4
TGTGCCAGTAGTATGAGAGCCGCCAAAAACATTCAGTACTTC
CASSMRAAKNIQYF
>TRBV6-1|once|TRBD1|TRBJ2-3
TGTGCCAGCAGAGGATCTCGACAGGGAAGAGATACGCAGTATTTT
CASRGSRQGRDTQYF
>TRBV4-1|once|TRBD2|TRBJ2-7
TGCGCCAGCAGCCAAGAGCTAGCGGGGGGCTACGAGCAGTACTTC
CASSQELAGGYEQYF
>TRBV13|.|TRBD2|TRBJ2-5
TGTGCCAGCAGCTCCCGGGGACTAGGGTCTGGGACCCAGTACTTC
CASSSRGLGSGTQYF
>TRBV7-2|.|.|TRBJ1-5
TGTGCCAGCAGCTCGGTCCTTTTCCAGCCCCAGCATTTT
CASSSVLFQPQHF
>TRBV27|.|.|TRBJ2-1
TGTGCCAGCAGTTTTATAGGGCGGGCTAGTAAGGAGCAGTTCTTC
CASSFIGRASKEQFF
>TRBV27|.|.|TRBJ2-7
TGTGCCAGCAGTTTGCTCCATCGCGGTCCTTACTACGAGCAGTACTTC
CASSLLHRGPYYEQYF
>TRBV5-6|.|.|TRBJ1-1
TGTGCCAGCAGCTTGCAAGGCAGGGCGAGCACTGAAGCTTTCTTT
CASSLQGRASTEAFF
>TRBV5-8|.|TRBD1|TRBJ1-4
TGTGCCAGCAGTTCGCCCCGGGACAGTGGCGAAAAACTGTTTTTT
CASSSPRDSGEKLFF
>TRBV30|.|.|TRBJ1-6
TGTGCCTGGACCGAGGGCGGGCGTCGACATAATTCACCCCTCCACTTT
CAWTEGGRRHNSPLHF
>TRBV13|.|.|TRBJ2-1
TGTGCCAGCAGCCCAAAGCGGAGCTCCTACAATGAGCAGTTCTTC
CASSPKRSSYNEQFF